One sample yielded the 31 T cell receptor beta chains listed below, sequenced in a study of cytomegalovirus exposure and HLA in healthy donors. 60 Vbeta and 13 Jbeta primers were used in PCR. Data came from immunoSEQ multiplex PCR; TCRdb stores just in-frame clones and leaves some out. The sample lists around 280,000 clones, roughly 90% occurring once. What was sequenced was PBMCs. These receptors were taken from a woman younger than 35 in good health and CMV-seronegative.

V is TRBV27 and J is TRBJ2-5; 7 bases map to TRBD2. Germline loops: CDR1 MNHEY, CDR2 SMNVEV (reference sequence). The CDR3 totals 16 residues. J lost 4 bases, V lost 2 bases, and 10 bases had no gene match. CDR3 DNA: TGTGCCAGCAGTTTAATCGGTAGGAGCGGGGCAGAGACCCAGTACTTC. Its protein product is CASSLIGRSGAETQYF.

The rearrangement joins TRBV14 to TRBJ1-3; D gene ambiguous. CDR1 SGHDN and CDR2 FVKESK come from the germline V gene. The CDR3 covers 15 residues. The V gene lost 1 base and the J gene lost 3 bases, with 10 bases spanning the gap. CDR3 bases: TGTGCCAGCAGCCAAGGGTATGGCTTTGGAAACACCATATATTTT. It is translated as CASSQGYGFGNTIYF.

The CDR3 spells CASSVSRGPLTEAFF. In nucleotides, the CDR3 is TGTGCCAGCTCCGTGTCTCGAGGGCCGCTCACTGAAGCTTTCTTT. The J gene is TRBJ1-1, the V gene TRBV18; D is ambiguous. The CDR3 length is 15 residues. Deletions cut 6 bases from V and 4 bases from J, with 18 bases between. Germline assignment: CDR1 KGHSH and CDR2 LQKENI.

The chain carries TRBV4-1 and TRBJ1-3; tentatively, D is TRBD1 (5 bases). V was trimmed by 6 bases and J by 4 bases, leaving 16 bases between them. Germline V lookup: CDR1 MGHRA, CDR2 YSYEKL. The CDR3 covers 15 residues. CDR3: CASSSGSGRGNTIYF. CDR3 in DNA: TGCGCCAGCAGTAGTGGCTCAGGGAGGGGAAACACCATATATTTT.

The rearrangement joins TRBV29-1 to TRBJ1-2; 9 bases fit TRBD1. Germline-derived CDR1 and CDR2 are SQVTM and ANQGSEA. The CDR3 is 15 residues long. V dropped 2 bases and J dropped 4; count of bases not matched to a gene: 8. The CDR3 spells CSVESGTGNSYGYTF. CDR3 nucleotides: TGCAGCGTTGAATCCGGGACAGGGAATAGCTATGGCTACACCTTC.

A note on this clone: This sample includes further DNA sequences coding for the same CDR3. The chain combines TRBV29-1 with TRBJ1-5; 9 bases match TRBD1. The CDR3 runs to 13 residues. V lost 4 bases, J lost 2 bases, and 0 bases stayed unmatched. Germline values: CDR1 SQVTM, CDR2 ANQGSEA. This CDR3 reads CSVGDRGNQPQHF. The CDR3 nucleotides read TGCAGCGTTGGGGACAGGGGCAATCAGCCCCAGCATTTT.

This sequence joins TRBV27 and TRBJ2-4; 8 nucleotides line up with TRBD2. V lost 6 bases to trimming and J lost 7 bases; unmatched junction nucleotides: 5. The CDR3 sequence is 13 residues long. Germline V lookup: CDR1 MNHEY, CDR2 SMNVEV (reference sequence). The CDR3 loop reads CASRNSGVNIQYF. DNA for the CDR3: TGTGCCAGCAGGAATAGCGGGGTGAACATTCAGTACTTC.

CDR3 loop: CSVETPGRDYEQYF. The DNA of the CDR3 is TGCAGCGTTGAAACCCCCGGACGGGACTACGAGCAGTACTTC. The V and J genes are TRBV29-1 and TRBJ2-7, with D possibly TRBD2 on 5 matching bases. Trimming stripped 2 bases from V and 3 bases from J, with 14 bases between. This CDR3 is 14 amino acids long. The germline V gene has CDR1 SQVTM and CDR2 ANQGSEA.

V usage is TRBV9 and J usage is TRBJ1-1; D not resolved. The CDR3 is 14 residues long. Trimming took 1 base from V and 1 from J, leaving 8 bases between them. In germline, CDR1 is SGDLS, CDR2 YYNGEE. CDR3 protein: CASSVTEGNTEAFF. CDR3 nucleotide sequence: TGTGCCAGCAGCGTAACGGAGGGGAACACTGAAGCTTTCTTT.

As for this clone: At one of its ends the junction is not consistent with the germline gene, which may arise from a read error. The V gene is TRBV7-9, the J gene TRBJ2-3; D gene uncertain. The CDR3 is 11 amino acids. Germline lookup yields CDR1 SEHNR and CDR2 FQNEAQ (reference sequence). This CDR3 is CSSSTTDTQYF. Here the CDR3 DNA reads TGTTCCAGCAGCACAACAGATACGCAGTATTTT.

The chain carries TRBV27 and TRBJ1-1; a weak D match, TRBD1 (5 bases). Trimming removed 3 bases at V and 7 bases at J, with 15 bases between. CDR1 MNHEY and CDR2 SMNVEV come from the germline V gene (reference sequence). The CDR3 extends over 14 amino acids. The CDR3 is CASSLAGQIDEAFF. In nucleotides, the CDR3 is TGTGCCAGCAGTTTGGCAGGGCAGATCGATGAAGCTTTCTTT.

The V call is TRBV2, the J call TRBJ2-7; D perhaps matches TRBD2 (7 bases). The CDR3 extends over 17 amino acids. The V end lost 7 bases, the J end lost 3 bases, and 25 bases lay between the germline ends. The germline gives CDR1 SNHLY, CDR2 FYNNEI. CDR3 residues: CASKRAGANRGYYEQYF. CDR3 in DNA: TGTGCCAGCAAACGGGCGGGGGCCAATCGGGGCTACTACGAGCAGTACTTC.

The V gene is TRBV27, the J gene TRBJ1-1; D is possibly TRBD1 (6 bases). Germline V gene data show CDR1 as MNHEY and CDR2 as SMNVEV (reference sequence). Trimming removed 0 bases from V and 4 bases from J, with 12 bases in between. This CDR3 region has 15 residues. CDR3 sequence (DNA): TGTGCCAGCAGTTTATCGTATACAGGGACCACTGAAGCTTTCTTT. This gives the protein CASSLSYTGTTEAFF.

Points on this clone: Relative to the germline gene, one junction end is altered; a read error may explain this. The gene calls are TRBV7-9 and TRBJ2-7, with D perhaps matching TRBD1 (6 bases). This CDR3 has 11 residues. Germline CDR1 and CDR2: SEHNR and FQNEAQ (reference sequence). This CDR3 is CSSTGYSEQYF. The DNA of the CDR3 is TGTTCCAGCACAGGGTATAGCGAGCAGTACTTC.

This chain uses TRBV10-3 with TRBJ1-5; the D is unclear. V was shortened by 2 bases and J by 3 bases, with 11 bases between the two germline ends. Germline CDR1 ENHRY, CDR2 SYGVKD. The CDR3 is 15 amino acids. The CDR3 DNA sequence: TGTGCCATCAGTGAGACACAACAGCCCAATCAGCCCCAGCATTTT. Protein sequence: CAISETQQPNQPQHF.

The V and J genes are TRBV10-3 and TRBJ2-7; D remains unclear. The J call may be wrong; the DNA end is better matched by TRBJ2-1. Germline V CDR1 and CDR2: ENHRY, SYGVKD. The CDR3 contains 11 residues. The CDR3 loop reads CAIRKDIEQFF. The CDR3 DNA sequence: TGTGCCATCAGAAAAGACATCGAGCAGTTCTTC.

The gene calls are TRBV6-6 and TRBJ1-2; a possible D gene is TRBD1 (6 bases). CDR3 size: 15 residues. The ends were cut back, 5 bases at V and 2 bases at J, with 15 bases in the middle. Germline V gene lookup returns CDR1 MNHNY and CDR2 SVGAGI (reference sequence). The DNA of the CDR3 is TGTGCCAGCAGTAAGACAGGATCTTTGAACTATGGCTACACCTTC. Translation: CASSKTGSLNYGYTF.

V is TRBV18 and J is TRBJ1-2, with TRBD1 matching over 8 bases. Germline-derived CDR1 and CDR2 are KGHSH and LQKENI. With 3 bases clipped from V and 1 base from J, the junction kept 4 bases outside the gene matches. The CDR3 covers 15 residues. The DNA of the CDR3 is TGTGCCAGCTCACCCGACAGGGGCCGTAACTATGGCTACACCTTC. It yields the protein CASSPDRGRNYGYTF.

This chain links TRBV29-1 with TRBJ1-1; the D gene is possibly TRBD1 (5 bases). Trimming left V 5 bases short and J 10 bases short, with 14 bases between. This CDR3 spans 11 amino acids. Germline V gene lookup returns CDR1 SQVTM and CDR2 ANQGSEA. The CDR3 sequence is CSVPHPGGAFF. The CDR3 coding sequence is TGCAGCGTTCCACACCCGGGGGGAGCTTTCTTT.

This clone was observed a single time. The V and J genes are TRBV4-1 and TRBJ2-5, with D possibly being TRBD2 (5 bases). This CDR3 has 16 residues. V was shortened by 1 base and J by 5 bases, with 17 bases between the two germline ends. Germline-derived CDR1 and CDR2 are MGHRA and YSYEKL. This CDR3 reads CASSQVALPPGETQYF. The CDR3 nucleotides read TGCGCCAGCAGCCAAGTCGCACTACCCCCGGGGGAGACCCAGTACTTC.

CDR3 region: CASSRGLAGTDTQYF. In nucleotides, the CDR3 is TGTGCCAGCAGTCGAGGACTAGCAGGCACAGATACGCAGTATTTT. This chain links TRBV6-5 with TRBJ2-3; the match to TRBD2 covers 8 bases. In germline, CDR1 is MNHEY, CDR2 SVGAGI. V was clipped by 5 bases and J by 1 base; unmatched bases: 5. The CDR3 contains 15 residues.

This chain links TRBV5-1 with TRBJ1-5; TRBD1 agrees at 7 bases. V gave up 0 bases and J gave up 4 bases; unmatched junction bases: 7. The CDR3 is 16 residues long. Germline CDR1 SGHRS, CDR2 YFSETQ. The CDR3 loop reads CASSLGTGGPNQPQHF. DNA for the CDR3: TGCGCCAGCAGCTTGGGGACAGGCGGCCCAAATCAGCCCCAGCATTTT. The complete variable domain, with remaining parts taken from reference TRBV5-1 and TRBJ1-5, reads KAGVTQTPRYLIKTRGQQVTLSCSPISGHRSVSWYQQTPGQGLQFLFEYFSETQRNKGNFPGRFSGRQFSNSRSEMNVSTLELGDSALYLCASSLGTGGPNQPQHFGDGTRLSIL.

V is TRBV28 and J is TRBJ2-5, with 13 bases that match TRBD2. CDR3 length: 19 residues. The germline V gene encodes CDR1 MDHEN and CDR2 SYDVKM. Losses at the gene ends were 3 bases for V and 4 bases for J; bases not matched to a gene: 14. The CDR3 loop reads CASSLGGLAGFLFAETQYF. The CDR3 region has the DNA TGTGCCAGCAGTTTGGGGGGACTAGCGGGGTTTCTCTTCGCAGAGACCCAGTACTTC.

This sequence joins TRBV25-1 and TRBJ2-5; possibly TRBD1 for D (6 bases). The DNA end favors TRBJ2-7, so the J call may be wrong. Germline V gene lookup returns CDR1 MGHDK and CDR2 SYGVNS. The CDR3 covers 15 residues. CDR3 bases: TGTGCCAGCAGTGATTGGCGTGTTCAGGGGACCGAGCAGTACTTC. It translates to CASSDWRVQGTEQYF.

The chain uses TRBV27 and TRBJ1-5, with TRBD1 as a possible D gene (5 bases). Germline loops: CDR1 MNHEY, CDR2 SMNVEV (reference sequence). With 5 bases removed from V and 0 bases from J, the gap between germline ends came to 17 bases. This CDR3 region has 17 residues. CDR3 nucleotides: TGTGCCAGCAGTCCCGTGGGGCAGGGAGGTAGCAATCAGCCCCAGCATTTT. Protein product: CASSPVGQGGSNQPQHF.

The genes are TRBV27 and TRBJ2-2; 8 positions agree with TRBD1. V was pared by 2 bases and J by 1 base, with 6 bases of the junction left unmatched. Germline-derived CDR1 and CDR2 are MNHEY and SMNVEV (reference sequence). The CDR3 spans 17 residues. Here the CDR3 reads CASSLMQGALNTGELFF. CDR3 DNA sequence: TGTGCCAGCAGTTTAATGCAGGGGGCGTTGAACACCGGGGAGCTGTTTTTT.

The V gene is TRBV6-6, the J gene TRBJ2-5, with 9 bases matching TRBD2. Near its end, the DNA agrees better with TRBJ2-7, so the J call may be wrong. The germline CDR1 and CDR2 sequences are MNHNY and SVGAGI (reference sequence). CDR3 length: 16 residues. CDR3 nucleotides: TGTGCCAGCAGGGGAGGACTAGCGTATAGCTCCTACGAGCAGTACTTC. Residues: CASRGGLAYSSYEQYF.

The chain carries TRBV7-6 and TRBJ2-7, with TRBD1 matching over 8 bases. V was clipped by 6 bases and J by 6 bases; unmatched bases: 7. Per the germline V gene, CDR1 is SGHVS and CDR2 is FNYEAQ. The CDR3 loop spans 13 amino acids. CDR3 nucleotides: TGTGCCAGCAGTCGACAGGGGAGCGGCGAGCAGTACTTC. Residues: CASSRQGSGEQYF.

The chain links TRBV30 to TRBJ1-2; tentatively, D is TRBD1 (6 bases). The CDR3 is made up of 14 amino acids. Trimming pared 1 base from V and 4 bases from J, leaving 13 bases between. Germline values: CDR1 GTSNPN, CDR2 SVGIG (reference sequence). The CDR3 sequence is CAWSGVQGLYGYTF. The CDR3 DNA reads TGTGCCTGGAGTGGGGTACAGGGCCTCTATGGCTACACCTTC. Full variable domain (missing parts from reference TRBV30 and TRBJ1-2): SQTIHQWPATLVQPVGSPLSLECTVEGTSNPNLYWYRQAAGRGLQLLFYSVGIGQISSEVPQNLSASRPQDRQFILSSKKLLLSDSGFYLCAWSGVQGLYGYTFGSGTRLTVV.

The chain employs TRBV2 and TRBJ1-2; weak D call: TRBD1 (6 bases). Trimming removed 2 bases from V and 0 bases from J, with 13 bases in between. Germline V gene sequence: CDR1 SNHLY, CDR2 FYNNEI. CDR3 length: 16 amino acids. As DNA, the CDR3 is TGTGCCAGCAGTGAATTGGACAGAAGAGCTAACTATGGCTACACCTTC. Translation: CASSELDRRANYGYTF.

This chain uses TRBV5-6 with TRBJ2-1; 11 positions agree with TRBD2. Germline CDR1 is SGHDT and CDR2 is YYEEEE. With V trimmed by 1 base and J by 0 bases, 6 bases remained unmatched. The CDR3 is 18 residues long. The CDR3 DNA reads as TGTGCCAGCAGCTTGTTTAGCGGGGGGGTCAGCTCCTACAATGAGCAGTTCTTC. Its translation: CASSLFSGGVSSYNEQFF.